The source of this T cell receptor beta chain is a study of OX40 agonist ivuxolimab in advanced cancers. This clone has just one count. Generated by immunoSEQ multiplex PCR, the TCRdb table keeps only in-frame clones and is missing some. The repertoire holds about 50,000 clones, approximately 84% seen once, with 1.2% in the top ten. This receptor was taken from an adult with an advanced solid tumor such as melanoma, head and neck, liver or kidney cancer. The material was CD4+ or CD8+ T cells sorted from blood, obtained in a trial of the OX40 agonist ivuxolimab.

CDR3 region: CASSISGPINNEQFF. In nucleotides, the CDR3 is TGTGCCAGTAGTATCTCGGGACCCATTAACAATGAGCAGTTCTTC. V usage is TRBV19 and J usage is TRBJ2-1, with D perhaps matching TRBD1 or TRBD2 (5 bases each). V lost 3 bases and J lost 5, with 14 bases in between. Germline V gene sequence: CDR1 LNHDA, CDR2 SQIVND (reference sequence). There are 15 residues in the CDR3.